This T cell receptor (beta chain) was captured by sequencing in a study of blood T cell repertoires in COVID-19. Study as a whole: Sample material is recorded as cDNA or gDNA derived from T cells, B-cell-depleted T cells, or PBMCs.

Germline V CDR1 and CDR2: SGHAT, FQNNGV. V dropped 4 bases and J dropped 2 bases, with 14 bases sitting between them. This CDR3 has 15 amino acids. Participants were aged about 18 to 95 years, lived in under 25 US areas, and enrolled virtually. Cohorts were assigned according to the clinical history that participants reported. How the authors handled the data: Reference gene primer amplification gave nucleated cell count estimates. Libraries were prepared by immunoSEQ multiplex PCR; TCRdb keeps only in-frame clonotypes and omits some of them. D and trimming were read from the DNA, whereas the V and J calls and clone size are those reported in that table. The table has about 150,000 clones, about nine tenths seen once; the top ten hold about 4.4%.

This receptor was taken from a man in his fifties or sixties who had recovered from COVID-19. V and J are TRBV11-2 and TRBJ1-2, with a weak D call TRBD1 (5 bases). The specimen sequenced was PBMCs or T cells enriched from blood (not recorded which). The CDR3 DNA follows: TGTGCCAGCAGCTCGATAAAACAGGCGAACTATGGCTACACCTTC. Protein: CASSSIKQANYGYTF.